This T cell receptor beta chain was sequenced in a study of T cell responses to AZD1222 COVID-19 vaccine. This table comes from immunoSEQ multiplex PCR, and its TCRdb copy is limited to in-frame clones, with some not included. The sample records around 60,000 clones, 80% to 90% being singletons. With 4 bases removed from V and 4 bases from J, the gap between germline ends came to 16 bases. CDR3 length equals 15 residues. Germline lookup yields CDR1 SGHTA and CDR2 FQGNSA. Specimen: peripheral blood, collected on day 0 of AZD1222 vaccination. The gene calls are TRBV7-2 and TRBJ1-1; perhaps TRBD1 as D (6 bases). This receptor was identified in an adult in good health. In nucleotides, the CDR3 is TGTGCCAGCAGCTCCGGGACACCTTCGGGCACTGAAGCTTTCTTT. This sequence encodes CASSSGTPSGTEAFF.